These 14 T cell receptor beta chains share one sample of origin, sequenced in a study of shared clonotypes between healthy human individuals. Here immunoSEQ multiplex PCR was the method, and the copy in TCRdb shows in-frame clones only, minus some. This sample has hundreds of thousands of clones, with 75% to 85% found just once. Sequencing was performed on PBMCs. All receptors come from a woman aged 40 to 50 in good health. Some clones in this sample may be carry-over from other donors' samples.

The chain has TRBV7-2 and TRBJ2-3; 10 positions agree with TRBD2. This CDR3 contains 16 residues. V gave up 5 bases and J gave up 4 bases; unmatched junction bases: 9. CDR1 and CDR2 from the germline V gene are SGHTA and FQGNSA. CDR3 coding DNA: TGTGCCAGCAGCCTCAAAGCGGGAGGGAGAGCAGATACGCAGTATTTT. Its protein product is CASSLKAGGRADTQYF.

The rearrangement links TRBV10-3 to TRBJ1-1; D unclear. This CDR3 has 14 residues. The V gene lost 6 bases and the J gene lost 1 base, with 12 bases spanning the gap. The germline gives CDR1 ENHRY, CDR2 SYGVKD. DNA of the CDR3: TGTGCCATCAGGGACCCAACGGGGAACACTGAAGCTTTCTTT. It codes for CAIRDPTGNTEAFF.

To note about this clone: The sample contains more than one DNA sequence encoding this CDR3. This chain uses TRBV9 with TRBJ1-5; D is unresolved. In germline, CDR1 is SGDLS, CDR2 YYNGEE. This CDR3 has 13 residues. Trimming took 0 bases from V and 5 from J, leaving 6 bases between them. CDR3 nucleotide sequence: TGTGCCAGCAGCGTAGGGGTAGATCAGCCCCAGCATTTT. Translating it yields CASSVGVDQPQHF.

This chain joins TRBV2 and TRBJ1-4; maybe TRBD1 (6 bases). In germline, CDR1 is SNHLY, CDR2 FYNNEI. This CDR3 region has 16 residues. The V gene lost 3 bases and the J gene lost 8 bases, with 19 bases spanning the gap. CDR3 DNA sequence: TGTGCCAGCAGTGAGGTGGCCACGGGGGCGCGAGAAAAACTGTTTTTT. Residues: CASSEVATGAREKLFF.

The chain carries TRBV9 and TRBJ2-1, with D tentatively TRBD1 (8 bases). The ends were cut back, 4 bases at V and 7 bases at J, with 15 bases in the middle. Germline V lookup: CDR1 SGDLS, CDR2 YYNGEE. There are 14 residues in the CDR3. CDR3 bases: TGTGCCAGCAGCCCAGGACAGGGACTAAATGAGCAGTTCTTC. Encoded protein: CASSPGQGLNEQFF.

J is TRBJ1-1 and V is TRBV28, with a tentative D call TRBD1 (6 bases). The CDR3 is 12 amino acids. Germline CDR1 MDHEN, CDR2 SYDVKM. Trimming cost V 4 bases and J 6 bases, with 9 bases left between them. CDR3 loop: CASSYRVSEAFF. The CDR3 DNA reads as TGTGCCAGCAGTTACAGGGTCTCTGAAGCTTTCTTT.

V usage is TRBV7-3 and J usage is TRBJ1-1; D call uncertain. Germline V gene lookup returns CDR1 SGHTA and CDR2 FQGTGA. Trimming shortened V by 9 bases and J by 3 bases, and 32 bases separated the two germline ends. There are 19 residues in the CDR3. The CDR3 DNA reads as TGTGCCAGGTCGGCTCCCCTCCACCGGGAGAGTGGAAAGGACACTGAAGCTTTCTTT. It encodes CARSAPLHRESGKDTEAFF.

This chain uses TRBV7-3 with TRBJ2-1; TRBD1 aligns across 12 bases. CDR3 length: 18 amino acids. CDR1 SGHTA and CDR2 FQGTGA come from the germline V gene. The ends lost 1 base at V and 2 bases at J; junction bases unmatched: 6. In DNA form, the CDR3 reads TGTGCCAGCAGCTTAAGGGACAGGGGGCGGACCGCCTACAATGAGCAGTTCTTC. Encoded protein: CASSLRDRGRTAYNEQFF.

This rearrangement joins TRBV7-3 to TRBJ1-1; 7 positions agree with TRBD1. Looked up from germline, CDR1 is SGHTA and CDR2 is FQGTGA. The V segment lost 5 bases and the J segment 4 bases; nucleotides outside the gene matches: 7. The CDR3 has 14 residues. The CDR3, as DNA: TGTGCCAGCAGCCCCCAGGGGGGTGGCACTGAAGCTTTCTTT. Its protein product is CASSPQGGGTEAFF.

The chain carries TRBV14 and TRBJ2-1; TRBD2 agrees at 8 bases. CDR1 is SGHDN, CDR2 FVKESK, per germline. Trimming removed 0 bases from V and 9 bases from J; junction bases left unmatched: 10. The CDR3 contains 16 residues. The CDR3 region is CASSQDLAGGPIEQFF. CDR3 DNA sequence: TGTGCCAGCAGCCAAGATCTTGCGGGAGGTCCCATTGAGCAGTTCTTC.

In regard to this clone: At one end, the junction sequence differs from germline, possibly due to a read error. The chain combines TRBV5-1 with TRBJ1-4; TRBD1 matches at 10 bases. The germline V gene has CDR1 SGHRS and CDR2 YFSETQ. The CDR3 consists of 17 residues. CDR3 loop: CVSSSRQGATTNEKLFF. Written as DNA, the CDR3 is TGCGTCAGCAGCTCTCGACAGGGGGCGACGACTAATGAAAAACTGTTTTTT.

The chain combines TRBV19 with TRBJ2-7; D gene uncertain. Germline V gives CDR1 LNHDA, CDR2 SQIVND (reference sequence). This CDR3 has 14 amino acids. The V end lost 3 bases, the J end lost 2 bases, and 11 bases lay between the germline ends. DNA of the CDR3: TGTGCCAGTAGTATCTCCGCGGATACCTACGAGCAGTACTTC. It codes for CASSISADTYEQYF.

V is TRBV16 and J is TRBJ1-5; D is unclear. Deletions cut 1 base from V and 2 bases from J, with 6 bases between. The germline CDR1 and CDR2 sequences are KGHSY and FQNENV. This CDR3 contains 14 residues. In nucleotides, the CDR3 is TGTGCCAGCAGCCAATTGGCAGGCAATCAGCCCCAGCATTTT. Its protein product is CASSQLAGNQPQHF.

The rearrangement uses TRBV6-4 and TRBJ2-2; 7 bases line up with TRBD2. The CDR3 spans 13 residues. V shed 8 bases, J shed 9 bases, and the junction held 9 bases outside the gene matches. CDR1 MRHNA and CDR2 SNTAGT come from the germline V gene. CDR3 nucleotide sequence: TGTGCCAGCCGGAGGGGCGGGAGCAGGGAGCTGTTTTTT. This sequence encodes CASRRGGSRELFF.